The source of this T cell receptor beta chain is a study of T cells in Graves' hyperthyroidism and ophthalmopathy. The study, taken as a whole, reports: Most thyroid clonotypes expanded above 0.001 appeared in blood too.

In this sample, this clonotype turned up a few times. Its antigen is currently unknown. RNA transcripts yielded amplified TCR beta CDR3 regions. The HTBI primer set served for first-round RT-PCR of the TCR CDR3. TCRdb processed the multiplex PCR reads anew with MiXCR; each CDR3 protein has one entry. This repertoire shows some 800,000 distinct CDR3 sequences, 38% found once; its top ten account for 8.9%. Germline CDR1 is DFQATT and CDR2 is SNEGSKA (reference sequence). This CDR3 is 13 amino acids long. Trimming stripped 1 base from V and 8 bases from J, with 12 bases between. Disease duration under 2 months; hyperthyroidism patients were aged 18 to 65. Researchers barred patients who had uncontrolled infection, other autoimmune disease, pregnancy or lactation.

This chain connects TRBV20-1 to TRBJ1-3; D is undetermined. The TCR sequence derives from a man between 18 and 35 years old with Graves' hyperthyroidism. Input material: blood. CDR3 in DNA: TGCAGTGCTAGAGGGGCAGGATGGGACACCATATATTTT. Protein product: CSARGAGWDTIYF.